The 14 T cell receptor beta chains below come from one sample, sequenced in a study of metastatic and nonmetastatic thyroid tumors. TCRdb re-processed the PCR reads through MiXCR. The data hold some 23,000 clones, with 20% to 25% observed a single time. Thyroid surgery was preceded by no treatment in any patient. Sequenced sample: tumor tissue. The receptor source for this set is a female donor with papillary thyroid cancer or a benign thyroid nodule (not recorded which). Some clones in this sample may be carry-over from other donors' samples.

This clone was recorded a few times. The chain couples TRBV27 to TRBJ1-2, with D possibly matching TRBD1 (5 bases). CDR1 and CDR2 from the germline V gene are MNHEY and SMNVEV (reference sequence). Trimming took 6 bases from V and 0 from J, leaving 14 bases between them. The CDR3 extends over 15 amino acids. CDR3 amino acids: CASSSLGTANYGYTF. CDR3 DNA: TGTGCCAGCAGCTCCCTCGGGACTGCTAACTATGGCTACACCTTC.

In its sample, this clone was seen many times. A much larger clone is a single base away; this may be a read error. Other DNA sequences from this sample encode an identical CDR3 as well. This sequence joins TRBV20-1 and TRBJ2-1; TRBD1 or TRBD2 may be the D gene (5 bases each). Germline V CDR1 and CDR2: DFQATT, SNEGSKA (reference sequence). The germline V and J ends were trimmed by 6 bases and 8 bases, with 14 bases remaining between them. The length of the CDR3 is 12 residues. The CDR3: CSAGVGVDEQFF. The CDR3 coding sequence is TGCAGTGCCGGAGTGGGGGTCGATGAGCAGTTCTTC.

The chain is built from TRBV5-4 and TRBJ2-7; a possible D gene is TRBD2 (6 bases). Germline V gives CDR1 SGHNT, CDR2 YYREEE (reference sequence). The CDR3 runs to 17 residues. The V and J ends lost 0 bases and 5 bases respectively, with 21 bases between them. CDR3 protein: CASSLGRSRLESDEQYF. In nucleotides, the CDR3 is TGTGCCAGCAGCTTGGGCCGTTCGAGACTAGAGTCGGACGAGCAGTACTTC.

This rearrangement joins TRBV20-1 to TRBJ1-2; D is unresolved. The germline gives CDR1 DFQATT, CDR2 SNEGSKA (reference sequence). The CDR3 extends over 11 amino acids. With 0 bases removed from V and 13 bases from J, the gap between germline ends came to 12 bases. Here the CDR3 reads CSARDREGPTF. The CDR3, as DNA: TGCAGTGCTAGAGATCGGGAGGGCCCCACCTTC.

This rearrangement joins TRBV7-3 to TRBJ1-1; D ambiguous. Per the germline V gene, CDR1 is SGHTA and CDR2 is FQGTGA. V was cut by 0 bases and J by 4 bases, with 9 bases left in between. CDR3 length: 14 residues. The DNA of the CDR3 is TGTGCCAGCAGCTTAACAGGGTCTTTCACTGAAGCTTTCTTT. Protein: CASSLTGSFTEAFF.

There are a few counts of this clone. CDR3 DNA: TGTGCCAGCAGTCGGGCGAACTTAGAGCAGTACTTC. It is translated as CASSRANLEQYF. This sequence joins TRBV7-2 and TRBJ2-7, with D uncertain. The CDR3 extends over 12 amino acids. V lost 6 bases and J lost 7, with 13 bases in between. Germline V lookup: CDR1 SGHTA, CDR2 FQGNSA.

In this sample, this clone turned up a few times. CDR3 DNA sequence: TGTGCCAGCAGTTCATTACAGGGGGGTACTCAGCCCCAGCATTTT. Translated, it gives CASSSLQGGTQPQHF. This chain connects TRBV6-2 or TRBV6-3 to TRBJ1-5; 8 bases align to TRBD1. Germline CDR1 reads MNHEY; CDR2 reads SVGEGT. The CDR3 has 15 residues. V was clipped by 4 bases and J by 6 bases; unmatched bases: 8.

This clone was seen ten or more times. This chain uses TRBV7-2 with TRBJ1-1; D ambiguous. V dropped 5 bases and J dropped 8 bases, with 9 bases sitting between them. The CDR3 length is 11 residues. The germline CDR1 and CDR2 sequences are SGHTA and FQGNSA. The chain's CDR3 is CASSHSREAFF. The CDR3 bases are TGTGCCAGCAGCCATTCCCGGGAAGCTTTCTTT.

This clone was seen only a few times. This chain uses TRBV12-3 or TRBV12-4 with TRBJ2-7; possibly TRBD2 for D (5 bases). This CDR3 has 14 amino acids. The V end lost 5 bases, the J end lost 4 bases, and 15 bases lay between the germline ends. Here the CDR3 DNA reads TGTGCCAGCAGTCCCAGCCTCGGCGGGTACGAGCAGTACTTC. It yields the protein CASSPSLGGYEQYF.

This clone appeared a few times. This chain uses TRBV27 with TRBJ2-3; 16 nucleotides align to TRBD2. CDR3 size: 18 residues. Losses at the gene ends were 5 bases for V and 0 bases for J; bases not matched to a gene: 5. Germline CDR1 MNHEY, CDR2 SMNVEV (reference sequence). CDR3 loop: CASSPGTSGRGSTDTQYF. CDR3 nucleotides: TGTGCCAGCAGTCCAGGGACTAGCGGGAGGGGGAGCACAGATACGCAGTATTTT.

This clone was recorded only once. The genes are TRBV18 and TRBJ2-3, with 8 bases lining up with TRBD2. V trimming: 6 bases; J trimming: 11 bases; junction bases outside the gene matches: 10. This CDR3 comprises 13 residues. CDR1 and CDR2 (germline): KGHSH, LQKENI. CDR3 amino acids: CASSPGGSGGQYF. The CDR3, as DNA: TGTGCCAGCTCCCCCGGGGGGAGCGGGGGGCAGTATTTT. The variable domain in full, with the rest retrieved from reference TRBV18 and TRBJ2-3, is NAGVMQNPRHLVRRRGQEARLRCSPMKGHSHVYWYRQLPEEGLKFMVYLQKENIIDESGMPKERFSAEFPKEGPSILRIQQVVRGDSAAYFCASSPGGSGGQYFGPGTRLTVL.

This clone was found a few times. Other DNA sequences from this sample encode an identical CDR3 as well. The genes are TRBV18 and TRBJ1-5; no definite D call. The CDR3 consists of 13 residues. Germline values: CDR1 KGHSH, CDR2 LQKENI. V gave up 2 bases and J gave up 5 bases, with 7 bases separating them. The CDR3 region has the DNA TGTGCCAGCTCACCAGGGCAACATCAGCCCCAGCATTTT. Translating it yields CASSPGQHQPQHF.

The gene calls are TRBV5-1 and TRBJ2-1, with D possibly being TRBD2 (5 bases). Trimming left V 1 base short and J 7 bases short, with 15 bases between. CDR1 is SGHRS and CDR2 is YFSETQ in the germline V gene. This CDR3 spans 15 amino acids. The CDR3 nucleotides are TGCGCCAGCAGCTTGCAACTCCAGACTACTAATGAGCAGTTCTTC. Protein sequence: CASSLQLQTTNEQFF.

This clone was seen many times. V is TRBV7-2 and J is TRBJ2-1; maybe TRBD2 (5 bases). Germline lookup yields CDR1 SGHTA and CDR2 FQGNSA. V was shortened by 6 bases and J by 7 bases, with 19 bases between the two germline ends. The CDR3 contains 15 residues. CDR3 region: CASRIDWRITNEQFF. CDR3 nucleotide sequence: TGTGCCAGCAGGATCGACTGGAGGATTACGAATGAGCAGTTCTTC. The full variable domain, in which reference TRBV7-2 and TRBJ2-1 provide the parts outside the CDR3, is GAGVSQSPSNKVTEKGKDVELRCDPISGHTALYWYRQSLGQGLEFLIYFQGNSAPDKSGLPSDRFSAERTGGSVSTLTIQRTQQEDSAVYLCASRIDWRITNEQFFGPGTRLTVL.